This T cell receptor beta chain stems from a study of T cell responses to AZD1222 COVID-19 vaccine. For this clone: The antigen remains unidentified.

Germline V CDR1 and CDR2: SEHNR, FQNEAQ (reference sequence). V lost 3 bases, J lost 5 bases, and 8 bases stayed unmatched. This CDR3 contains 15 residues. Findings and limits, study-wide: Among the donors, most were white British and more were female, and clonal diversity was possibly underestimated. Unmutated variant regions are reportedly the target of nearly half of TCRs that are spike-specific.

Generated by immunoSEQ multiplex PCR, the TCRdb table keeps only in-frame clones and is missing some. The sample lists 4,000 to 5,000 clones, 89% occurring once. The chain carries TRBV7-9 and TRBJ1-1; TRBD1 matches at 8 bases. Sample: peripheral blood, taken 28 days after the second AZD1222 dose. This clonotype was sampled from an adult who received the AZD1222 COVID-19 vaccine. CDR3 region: CASSFYGQGGTEAFF. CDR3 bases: TGTGCCAGCAGCTTTTACGGACAGGGTGGGACTGAAGCTTTCTTT.